The TCR beta chain under discussion was sequenced for a study of cytomegalovirus exposure and HLA in healthy donors. Germline values: CDR1 DFQATT, CDR2 SNEGSKA (reference sequence). Between the trimmed V and J ends, which lost 3 bases and 7 bases, there was a span of 8 bases. The CDR3 extends over 11 amino acids. 13 Jbeta primers and 60 Vbeta primers were used for the PCR. Produced via immunoSEQ multiplex PCR; TCRdb's table is partial and in-frame only. This repertoire comprises 120,000 to 150,000 clones; its ten largest clones make up roughly 2.6%. The source material was PBMCs. This TCR came from a man aged 35-49 years in good health and CMV-seronegative. The V call is TRBV20-1, the J call TRBJ2-3; D unresolved. CDR3 sequence: CSASLLYTQYF. Here the CDR3 DNA reads TGCAGTGCTAGTTTACTCTATACGCAGTATTTT.